Sequencing of this T cell receptor beta chain was carried out in a study of blood T cell repertoires in COVID-19. Study overall: The United States, Italy and Spain provided the acute and convalescent COVID-19 samples. PBMCs, B-cell-depleted T cells, or T cells provided the cDNA or gDNA that made up the material.

Germline V gives CDR1 SGHRS, CDR2 YFSETQ. This CDR3 spans 13 amino acids. V was clipped by 0 bases and J by 9 bases; unmatched bases: 4. Original processing notes: Reference gene primer amplification gave nucleated cell count estimates. Some clones are missing from TCRdb's copy, which holds only in-frame ones; the method was immunoSEQ multiplex PCR. Clone size and V and J calls were adopted from that table, with D and trimming inferred from the DNA. This sample has 250,000 or so clones, with 83% found just once. The receptor was derived from a human donor in a cohort sampled during active COVID-19. V and J are TRBV5-1 and TRBJ2-7; TRBD1 agrees at 9 bases. The sequenced sample consisted of peripheral blood. CDR3 region: CASSLGDRAGQYF. The CDR3 region has the DNA TGCGCCAGCAGCTTGGGGGACAGGGCGGGGCAGTACTTC.